This T cell receptor beta chain was identified in a study of immune characterization of retroperitoneal liposarcoma. MiXCR, run by TCRdb on the PCR reads, gives a single entry per CDR3 protein. The repertoire has 6,500 to 7,500 distinct CDR3 sequences, roughly 29% of them found once; the top ten carry about a quarter. This clonotype has a single count. Germline V gene sequence: CDR1 SGHDN, CDR2 FVKESK. CDR3 size: 14 residues. The receptor was derived from a female donor with retroperitoneal liposarcoma. Source material: tumor tissue. The chain joins TRBV14 to TRBJ2-4; 15 bases agree with TRBD2. TRBJ2-1 matches the DNA end more closely, so the J call is doubtful. CDR3 in amino acids: CASSRTSGRDEQFF. CDR3 in DNA: TGTGCCAGCAGCCGGACTAGCGGGAGGGATGAGCAGTTCTTC.